Listed below are T cell receptor beta chains from one sample, sequenced in a study of response to subunit inactivated influenza vaccine. Each CDR3 protein is one row after TCRdb ran MiXCR on the RT-PCR reads. Found here are over 400,000 distinct CDR3 sequences, about an eighth of them singletons; the top ten hold 10% to 15%. Sequenced here: PBMCs from blood, sampled about 6 weeks after vaccination. Source of these receptors: a man aged 50-60 years who received an inactivated influenza vaccine. CDR3s include the opening cysteine and the closing phenylalanine or tryptophan. A D gene is named only where the DNA matches it firmly. Only part of the rows carry a size: once, few, many, or a class if the clone is expanded.

CDR3nt,CDR3aa,abundance,j_gene,d_gene,v_gene
TGCAGTGCTATAACTAGCAGGAGGAACTACAATGAGCAGTTCTTC,CSAITSRRNYNEQFF,-,TRBJ2-1,-,TRBV20-1
TGTGCCAGCAGTTTGTGGGGAGTGGAAAACATTCAGTACTTC,CASSLWGVENIQYF,few,TRBJ2-4,-,TRBV12-3/TRBV12-4
TGTGCCAGCGGAACAGGGAGGGCCTACGAGCAGTACTTC,CASGTGRAYEQYF,-,TRBJ2-7,-,TRBV27
TGCAGCGTTGACGGCGGGAATTATGAGACCCAGTACTTC,CSVDGGNYETQYF,-,TRBJ2-5,-,TRBV29-1
TGTGCCAGCAGGCCACCTAATACAGGGGATTGGGTAGCTTTCTTT,CASRPPNTGDWVAFF,-,TRBJ1-1,TRBD1,TRBV7-2
TGTGCCAGCAGTCTAGCGGGGGGCAGGGGTACGCAGTATTTT,CASSLAGGRGTQYF,few,TRBJ2-3,TRBD2,TRBV12-3/TRBV12-4
TGTGCCAGCAGTTTAGAGGGTCGCAGGGACTATGGCTACACCTTC,CASSLEGRRDYGYTF,-,TRBJ1-2,-,TRBV12-3/TRBV12-4
TGTGCCAGCAGCTTAGGCCCGGTCGGGAGCTACACCTTC,CASSLGPVGSYTF,few,TRBJ1-2,-,TRBV7-9
TGTGCCAGCAGTGCGGTAGCCAAAAACATTCAGTACTTC,CASSAVAKNIQYF,few,TRBJ2-4,-,TRBV28
TGTGCCAGCAGCCAAGAGTGGTACGAGCAGTACTTC,CASSQEWYEQYF,many,TRBJ2-7,-,TRBV3-1
TGTGCCAGCGGGGGGGGGCAATGGCACGAGCAGTACTTC,CASGGGQWHEQYF,-,TRBJ2-7,-,TRBV12-3/TRBV12-4
TGTGCCAGCAGCTTAGATGGGAGGACTGAAGCTTTCTTT,CASSLDGRTEAFF,many,TRBJ1-1,-,TRBV7-9
TGCTGTGCTGTGACACGAAGCGGGCCCTCCTACAATGAGCAGTTCTTC,CCAVTRSGPSYNEQFF,-,TRBJ2-1,-,TRBV20-1
TGTGCCAGCAGCTTGGACGTGGGCATTAACTACGAGCAGTACTTC,CASSLDVGINYEQYF,few,TRBJ2-7,-,TRBV5-6
TGCGCCAGCAGTGACCAAGACAGGGGTGGCACAGATACGCAGTATTTT,CASSDQDRGGTDTQYF,-,TRBJ2-3,TRBD1,TRBV10-1
TGTGCCACCTCTTTAGGGGGACACATCTACGAGCAGTACTTC,CATSLGGHIYEQYF,-,TRBJ2-7,-,TRBV28
TGCAGTGCTGGGACGGGGACAGGGTCCTACGAGCAGTACTTC,CSAGTGTGSYEQYF,few,TRBJ2-7,TRBD1,TRBV20-1
TGTGCCAGCAGTTTCCGGAGCAATGAGCAGTTCTTC,CASSFRSNEQFF,-,TRBJ2-1,-,TRBV12-3/TRBV12-4
TGTGCCAGCAGTTACGGGGCGGTCGGGTTCGCGAACACCGGGGAGCTGTTTTTT,CASSYGAVGFANTGELFF,-,TRBJ2-2,-,TRBV6-5
TGCAGTGCTGTTAGCGGGAGTACGCCCCTCTACTCTGGGGCCAACGTCCTGACTTTC,CSAVSGSTPLYSGANVLTF,-,TRBJ2-6,TRBD2,TRBV20-1
TGTGCCACCAGCGTCGCCGCGGGCCCCGGGGCCAACGTCCTGACTTTC,CATSVAAGPGANVLTF,-,TRBJ2-6,-,TRBV15
TGCGCCAGCAGCCAAGATAGGTTCGGCGGGAACTACGAGCAGTACTTC,CASSQDRFGGNYEQYF,few,TRBJ2-7,-,TRBV4-3
TGTGCCAGCAGCTTAGCGTTTATTGGGACTAGCGGAACCCATGATGTCGGGCAGTTCTTC,CASSLAFIGTSGTHDVGQFF,few,TRBJ2-1,TRBD2,TRBV7-6
TGTGCCAGCAGTTACTCGACGAAGAGGGGGGGCCGATTTACCGGGGAGCTGTTTTTT,CASSYSTKRGGRFTGELFF,-,TRBJ2-2,-,TRBV6-2/TRBV6-3
TGCAGTGCTACAGACCGACAGGACAACACAGATACGCAGTATTTT,CSATDRQDNTDTQYF,few,TRBJ2-3,-,TRBV20-1
TGTGCCAGCAGCCGGCTGGGACAGGCGACAGATACGCAGTATTTT,CASSRLGQATDTQYF,-,TRBJ2-3,TRBD1,TRBV7-9
TGTGCCAGCAGCTTAACTATGGCGGGGGGGCCTGTGAGTGAGCAGTTCTTC,CASSLTMAGGPVSEQFF,few,TRBJ2-1,TRBD2,TRBV11-1
TGTGCCAGCAGTAAGGGGACTCCCTACGAGCAGTACTTC,CASSKGTPYEQYF,-,TRBJ2-7,-,TRBV21-1
TGTGCCAGCAGCCGGGTACAAGATAACCACGAGCAGTACTTC,CASSRVQDNHEQYF,few,TRBJ2-7,-,TRBV7-8
TGTGCCAGCAGCCAAGATCTGGGGGGCGAGCAGTACTTC,CASSQDLGGEQYF,-,TRBJ2-7,-,TRBV14
TGTGCCATCAGGGGTACTAGCGGGGGCGGCAATGAGCAGTTCTTC,CAIRGTSGGGNEQFF,-,TRBJ2-1,TRBD2,TRBV10-3
TGTGCCAGCAGCCTGATTAGCGGGTCCTACAATGAGCAGTTCTTC,CASSLISGSYNEQFF,few,TRBJ2-1,TRBD2,TRBV6-4
TGTGCCAGCAGCTTAGCACAACAGCCCCAGCATTTT,CASSLAQQPQHF,many,TRBJ1-5,-,TRBV7-8
TGTGCCAGCAGCTTAGAATCCTCGTGGCTAGCGGGGAACAATGAGCAGTTCTTC,CASSLESSWLAGNNEQFF,many,TRBJ2-1,TRBD2,TRBV7-8
TGCAGCGTTGAAGCTCGGGGGGGCTACGAGCAGTACTTC,CSVEARGGYEQYF,-,TRBJ2-7,TRBD2,TRBV29-1
TGCGCCAGCAGACTCGCGACAGGGGAGGGGGAGCAGTTCTTC,CASRLATGEGEQFF,many,TRBJ2-1,-,TRBV5-1
TGCAGTGCTAGACCAGGGGAAACCTACGAGCAGTACTTC,CSARPGETYEQYF,-,TRBJ2-7,-,TRBV20-1
TGTGCCATTCAGGGGCGGCCCACTAGCACAGATACGCAGTATTTT,CAIQGRPTSTDTQYF,few,TRBJ2-3,-,TRBV10-3
TGTGCCAGCAGCTTGGGATCTGAGAACTATGGCTACACCTTC,CASSLGSENYGYTF,many,TRBJ1-2,-,TRBV5-4
TGCAGTGCTAGGGCACCAGGGGACCCGCTTTATGGCTACACCTTC,CSARAPGDPLYGYTF,-,TRBJ1-2,-,TRBV20-1
TGTGCCAGCAGCCAAGATGGCGACATCCAAGAGACCCAGTACTTC,CASSQDGDIQETQYF,few,TRBJ2-5,-,TRBV4-2
TGTGCCATCAGTGAGGGGCAGGAGAGCAATCAGCCCCAGCATTTT,CAISEGQESNQPQHF,few,TRBJ1-5,-,TRBV10-3
TGTGCCAGCAGCCTTCATGTGGCAGGTAATTTGGATGAAGCTTTCTTT,CASSLHVAGNLDEAFF,few,TRBJ1-1,-,TRBV4-2